The 29 T cell receptor beta chains given below trace back to one sample, sequenced in a study of graft-versus-host responses after intestinal transplantation (dated by TCRdb to the early 2020s). Library preparation used the immunoSEQ multiplex PCR assay. This is the immuneACCESS table as TCRdb keeps it, with only in-frame sequences that have V and J called. A part of the clones is gone; compared with another copy, unresolved V genes explain less than half, and the rest is unexplained. This sample lists more than 75,000 clones; around 93% were detected once. Of the sample, approximately 0.32% is held by the ten largest clones. Their antigens are not known. The meaning of the sample's time point label: cells obtained before transplantation from donor or recipient. The sample in question was unstimulated CD4+ T cells sorted from spleen or lymph node cells, obtained before transplant. The receptors come from a human donor who was the organ donor for an intestinal transplant.

The chain combines TRBV6-1 with TRBJ2-5, with TRBD1 matching 7 bases. In germline, CDR1 is MNHNS, CDR2 SASEGT. Germline trimming cut 9 bases from V and 5 bases from J; bases unmatched to any gene: 12. The CDR3 has 14 residues. CDR3 protein: CASLTGWARETQYF. CDR3 nucleotide sequence: TGTGCCAGTTTGACAGGGTGGGCGAGGGAGACCCAGTACTTC.

The chain has TRBV9 and TRBJ2-7; tentative D call: TRBD1 (6 bases). V lost 3 bases, J lost 2 bases, and 18 bases lay in between. The CDR3 contains 16 residues. CDR1 and CDR2 (germline): SGDLS, YYNGEE. CDR3 nucleotides: TGTGCCAGCAGCGCACACCCCGGGACAAACACCTACGAGCAGTACTTC. This sequence encodes CASSAHPGTNTYEQYF.

This chain links TRBV6-5 with TRBJ1-1; unclear D gene. V was cut by 7 bases and J by 0 bases, with 9 bases left in between. Looked up from germline, CDR1 is MNHEY and CDR2 is SVGAGI. The CDR3 has 13 residues. The DNA for the CDR3 is TGTGCCAGCATGGGCGCCATGAACACTGAAGCTTTCTTT. The encoded protein is CASMGAMNTEAFF.

The rearrangement uses TRBV14 and TRBJ1-3; 8 positions match TRBD1. The germline V gene encodes CDR1 SGHDN and CDR2 FVKESK. The V segment lost 3 bases and the J segment 6 bases; nucleotides outside the gene matches: 10. This CDR3 region has 16 residues. The DNA for the CDR3 is TGTGCCAGCAGCCAGTCAGACGGACAGGGACCAAACACCATATATTTT. It translates to CASSQSDGQGPNTIYF.

V gene TRBV18 combines with J gene TRBJ1-4, with TRBD1 matching 7 bases. Germline V gene lookup returns CDR1 KGHSH and CDR2 LQKENI. This CDR3 comprises 14 residues. V lost 3 bases, J lost 7 bases, and 5 bases stayed unmatched. Written as DNA, the CDR3 is TGTGCCAGCTCACCGACAGGGACGGTTGAAAAACTGTTTTTT. Translation gives CASSPTGTVEKLFF. Based on the CDR3 plus reference TRBV18 and TRBJ1-4, the full variable domain is NAGVMQNPRHLVRRRGQEARLRCSPMKGHSHVYWYRQLPEEGLKFMVYLQKENIIDESGMPKERFSAEFPKEGPSILRIQQVVRGDSAAYFCASSPTGTVEKLFFGSGTQLSVL.

This clone was detected only once. V gene TRBV29-1 combines with J gene TRBJ2-7, with D tentatively TRBD1 (5 bases). Germline CDR1 and CDR2: SQVTM and ANQGSEA. The CDR3 covers 16 residues. The V gene lost 5 bases and the J gene lost 4 bases, with 24 bases spanning the gap. The DNA of the CDR3 is TGCAGCGTTTCTCCTCAGGGATTTACGACATCTTACGAGCAGTACTTC. Amino acid sequence: CSVSPQGFTTSYEQYF.

The genes are TRBV7-2 and TRBJ2-1; 9 bases are a match to TRBD1. Trimming at V came to 0 bases and at J to 8 bases, leaving 11 bases not matched to a gene. Germline-derived CDR1 and CDR2 are SGHTA and FQGNSA. The CDR3 totals 17 residues. The CDR3 region has the DNA TGTGCCAGCAGCTTAGCGGTGGTGGGGACAGGGCTGCATGAGCAGTTCTTC. It translates to CASSLAVVGTGLHEQFF.

This rearrangement joins TRBV15 to TRBJ2-3; D is unresolved. The CDR3 spans 15 residues. Germline V CDR1 and CDR2: LNHNV, YYDKDF (reference sequence). V dropped 6 bases and J dropped 4 bases, with 17 bases sitting between them. DNA of the CDR3: TGTGCCACCAGTCTAGGCTATCCAACCGCAGATACGCAGTATTTT. Translated: CATSLGYPTADTQYF.

V gene TRBV5-4 combines with J gene TRBJ2-3, with a tentative D call TRBD2 (7 bases). Trimming took off 3 bases at V and 0 bases at J, with 11 bases between the two ends. The CDR3 has 15 amino acids. The germline gives CDR1 SGHNT, CDR2 YYREEE (reference sequence). The CDR3 here is CASSSKGGSTDTQYF. The CDR3 bases are TGTGCCAGCAGCTCGAAGGGGGGGAGCACAGATACGCAGTATTTT.

This clone has just one count. The chain uses TRBV30 and TRBJ2-5; 8 bases map to TRBD2. The CDR3 is made up of 13 amino acids. Trimming took 8 bases from V and 4 from J; bases not matched to a gene: 9. Per germline, CDR1 GTSNPN and CDR2 SVGIG (reference sequence). As DNA, the CDR3 is TGTGCCCAAGCGCCGGGGGGGCTAGAGACCCAGTACTTC. This encodes CAQAPGGLETQYF.

This chain uses TRBV6-1 with TRBJ1-2; D unresolved. Between the trimmed V and J ends, which lost 10 bases and 5 bases, there was a span of 23 bases. Germline values: CDR1 MNHNS, CDR2 SASEGT. This CDR3 comprises 15 residues. The CDR3, as DNA: TGTGCCATTACCGGGAGGGTCAGGAGAGAGTATGGCTACACCTTC. As protein: CAITGRVRREYGYTF.

The rearrangement uses TRBV15 and TRBJ2-5; 13 nucleotides match TRBD2. Germline CDR1 reads LNHNV; CDR2 reads YYDKDF (reference sequence). CDR3 length equals 18 residues. J gave up 5 bases and V 6 bases, and 15 bases lay outside the gene matches. The CDR3 DNA sequence: TGTGCCACCAGGAGCGGAACGACTAGCGGGAGGCTCCCGGAGACCCAGTACTTC. Translated: CATRSGTTSGRLPETQYF.

The V and J genes are TRBV5-4 and TRBJ1-1; D unresolved. Trimming cost V 6 bases and J 1 base, with 19 bases left between them. The CDR3 runs to 16 residues. The germline gives CDR1 SGHNT, CDR2 YYREEE (reference sequence). CDR3 in DNA: TGTGCCAGCACCCCGCGGTCCGGCGAGGGGAACACTGAAGCTTTCTTT. Translating it yields CASTPRSGEGNTEAFF.

This clone was picked up one time. This chain connects TRBV18 to TRBJ2-1; the match to TRBD2 covers 16 bases. This CDR3 has 16 residues. CDR1 KGHSH and CDR2 LQKENI come from the germline V gene. The V segment lost 4 bases and the J segment 8 bases; nucleotides outside the gene matches: 5. CDR3 sequence (DNA): TGTGCCAGCTCACGAGGGACTAGCGGGAGGGCCTATGAGCAGTTCTTC. Protein product: CASSRGTSGRAYEQFF.

This sequence joins TRBV7-2 and TRBJ2-3, with 13 bases aligning to TRBD2. After removal of 5 bases from V and 6 bases from J, the junction contained 11 bases not matched to a gene. This CDR3 spans 17 amino acids. Germline loops: CDR1 SGHTA, CDR2 FQGNSA. The CDR3 is CASSPGTSGNLWDTQYF. The CDR3 DNA follows: TGTGCCAGCAGCCCTGGGACTAGCGGGAATCTATGGGATACGCAGTATTTT.

The chain employs TRBV7-9 and TRBJ2-6; 12 bases line up with TRBD2. Trimming took 5 bases from V and 2 from J; bases not matched to a gene: 4. CDR1 SEHNR and CDR2 FQNEAQ come from the germline V gene (reference sequence). CDR3 length: 17 residues. The DNA for the CDR3 is TGTGCCAGCAGCCCCCGACTAGCGGGAGCTGGGGCCAACGTCCTGACTTTC. It specifies CASSPRLAGAGANVLTF.

The table lists this clone with a count of one. The genes are TRBV4-1 and TRBJ1-5; D not resolved. The germline V gene has CDR1 MGHRA and CDR2 YSYEKL. The length of the CDR3 is 14 residues. Trimming removed 0 bases from V and 4 bases from J, with 7 bases in between. The CDR3 DNA is TGCGCCAGCAGCCAAGAGTCGGTGAATCAGCCCCAGCATTTT. It codes for CASSQESVNQPQHF.

This clone was seen a single time. The chain joins TRBV11-3 to TRBJ2-5; a possible D gene is TRBD2 (5 bases). Germline V lookup: CDR1 SGHNT, CDR2 YENEEA. V was pared by 1 base and J by 5 bases, with 14 bases between. The CDR3 length is 15 residues. Here the CDR3 reads CASSLVPQTTETQYF. In DNA, the CDR3 is TGTGCCAGCAGCTTAGTCCCCCAGACTACCGAGACCCAGTACTTC.

This chain uses TRBV6-6 with TRBJ2-5, with D possibly matching TRBD2 (5 bases). Germline V gene lookup returns CDR1 MNHNY and CDR2 SVGAGI (reference sequence). Trimming removed 7 bases from V and 2 bases from J, with 17 bases in between. The CDR3 runs 15 residues. DNA of the CDR3: TGTGCCAGCAAGCCGGGCGGGCCCCTACAAGAGACCCAGTACTTC. It translates to CASKPGGPLQETQYF.

The rearrangement joins TRBV5-8 to TRBJ2-5; D is undetermined. The germline CDR1 and CDR2 sequences are SGHTS and YDEGEE. CDR3 length: 10 residues. V dropped 10 bases and J dropped 5 bases, with 9 bases sitting between them. In DNA form, the CDR3 reads TGTGCCGCACCTACGGAGACCCAGTACTTC. Amino acids: CAAPTETQYF.

CDR3: CASSLAATGSNEQYF. The CDR3 DNA reads TGTGCCAGCAGCTTAGCTGCGACAGGGAGCAACGAGCAGTACTTC. V usage is TRBV7-3 and J usage is TRBJ2-7; 7 positions agree with TRBD1. Germline CDR1 SGHTA, CDR2 FQGTGA. V was pared by 2 bases and J by 5 bases, with 9 bases of the junction left unmatched. The CDR3 spans 15 residues.

The rearrangement uses TRBV5-1 and TRBJ2-3; 9 bases are shared with TRBD2. The J segment lost 3 bases and the V segment lost 0 bases, leaving 2 bases of the junction unmatched. Per the germline V gene, CDR1 is SGHRS and CDR2 is YFSETQ. The CDR3 sequence is 15 residues long. CDR3 protein: CASSLVGLATDTQYF. CDR3 nucleotide sequence: TGCGCCAGCAGCTTGGTAGGACTAGCGACAGATACGCAGTATTTT.

The chain joins TRBV6-6 to TRBJ2-7; D ambiguous. Germline-derived CDR1 and CDR2 are MNHNY and SVGAGI (reference sequence). V shed 2 bases and J shed 5 bases, with 16 bases lying between them. There are 15 residues in the CDR3. CDR3 nucleotide sequence: TGTGCCAGCAGTTACCCGCGAGCATCGATGAACGAGCAGTACTTC. Translation gives CASSYPRASMNEQYF.

The genes are TRBV11-2 and TRBJ1-2; TRBD1 might be the D (5 bases). This CDR3 contains 14 residues. Germline CDR1 SGHAT, CDR2 FQNNGV. The V gene lost 0 bases and the J gene lost 4 bases, with 9 bases spanning the gap. CDR3 loop: CASSLEPGSYGYTF. The CDR3 DNA reads as TGTGCCAGCAGCTTAGAACCAGGGTCCTATGGCTACACCTTC.

The chain combines TRBV6-5 with TRBJ2-7; tentative D call: TRBD2 (6 bases). The CDR3 loop spans 13 amino acids. Germline-derived CDR1 and CDR2 are MNHEY and SVGAGI. V lost 8 bases to trimming and J lost 3 bases, with 14 bases between them. The chain's CDR3 is CASRRGRFYEQYF. In DNA, the CDR3 is TGTGCCAGCCGTCGAGGGAGGTTCTACGAGCAGTACTTC.

The V gene is TRBV6-5, the J gene TRBJ2-1, with D hard to call. Trimming left V 2 bases short and J 6 bases short, with 11 bases between. CDR3 length: 14 amino acids. The V gene's germline CDR1 is MNHEY and CDR2 SVGAGI. DNA of the CDR3: TGTGCCAGCAGTTACGTACGTTGGAGCAATGAGCAGTTCTTC. This codes for CASSYVRWSNEQFF.

This chain connects TRBV6-5 to TRBJ1-2, with TRBD1 identical over 12 bases. J lost 6 bases, V lost 5 bases, and 7 bases had no gene match. The CDR3 spans 15 residues. Germline assignment: CDR1 MNHEY and CDR2 SVGAGI. As DNA, the CDR3 is TGTGCCAGCAGTAAACCGGGACAGGGGGCGAATGGCTACACCTTC. Its translation: CASSKPGQGANGYTF.

The chain carries TRBV5-1 and TRBJ2-3, with TRBD2 identical over 10 bases. Germline V gene data show CDR1 as SGHRS and CDR2 as YFSETQ. V lost 0 bases and J lost 2; bases outside the gene matches: 3. The CDR3 covers 16 residues. In DNA, the CDR3 is TGCGCCAGCAGCTTGGGTAGCGGGGGGATCACAGATACGCAGTATTTT. This gives the protein CASSLGSGGITDTQYF.

The CDR3 DNA follows: TGTGCCAGCTCCCCCCGCTTGGGGCATGGAGGGCATGAGCAGTTCTTC. This sequence encodes CASSPRLGHGGHEQFF. The chain carries TRBV5-6 and TRBJ2-1, with D possibly matching TRBD2 (6 bases). This CDR3 spans 16 amino acids. Germline loops: CDR1 SGHDT, CDR2 YYEEEE. V was pared by 7 bases and J by 8 bases, with 25 bases between.